A single sample is the source of the 9 T cell receptor beta chains below, sequenced in a study of blood T cell repertoires in COVID-19 (TCRdb year 2020). The library was prepared using the immunoSEQ multiplex PCR assay. TCRdb carries this immuneACCESS record with in-frame sequences only. Its versions omit some clonotypes, under half of them owing to an unresolved V gene in the studies checked, with the rest unexplained. Across this sample there are about 180,000 clones, with about 79% seen only once. Approximately 14% of the sample comes from the top ten. The source material was PBMCs or T cells enriched from blood (not recorded which). The receptors stem from a man aged 50 to 59 who had recovered from COVID-19.

The chain couples TRBV15 to TRBJ2-7; tentatively, D is TRBD2 (7 bases). The CDR3 is 15 residues long. CDR1 is LNHNV, CDR2 YYDKDF, per germline (reference sequence). V lost 4 bases and J lost 6, with 19 bases in between. In DNA form, the CDR3 reads TGTGCCACCAGCAAGGGGGGAGGGGATGTTCCCGAGCAGTACTTC. This codes for CATSKGGGDVPEQYF.

This chain links TRBV30 with TRBJ1-1; a possible D gene is TRBD1 (5 bases). The CDR3 extends over 11 amino acids. Germline CDR1 GTSNPN, CDR2 SVGIG (reference sequence). V was shortened by 3 bases and J by 9 bases, with 11 bases between the two germline ends. In DNA form, the CDR3 reads TGTGCCTGGAGCAACGGGGGAAAAGCTTTCTTT. Its translation is CAWSNGGKAFF. The complete variable domain, with remaining parts taken from reference TRBV30 and TRBJ1-1, reads SQTIHQWPATLVQPVGSPLSLECTVEGTSNPNLYWYRQAAGRGLQLLFYSVGIGQISSEVPQNLSASRPQDRQFILSSKKLLLSDSGFYLCAWSNGGKAFFGQGTRLTVV.

V usage is TRBV18 and J usage is TRBJ1-1; D remains ambiguous. Germline loops: CDR1 KGHSH, CDR2 LQKENI. V was clipped by 5 bases and J by 1 base, with 8 bases between them. CDR3 size: 13 residues. CDR3 coding DNA: TGTGCCAGCTCAAGCGATCAGAACACTGAAGCTTTCTTT. Its protein is CASSSDQNTEAFF.

In this sample, this clone turned up once. For the CDR3, the DNA is TGTGCCAGCAGCAAAGCGAGGCTGCTGGGAAACACCATATATTTT. Translating gives CASSKARLLGNTIYF. The V call is TRBV21-1, the J call TRBJ1-3. TRBV21-1 is labeled a pseudogene. This CDR3 is 15 amino acids long.

V is TRBV3-1 (or the pseudogene TRBV3-2) and J is TRBJ1-2, with D maybe TRBD1 (6 bases). The germline gives CDR1 LGHDT, CDR2 YNNKEL (reference sequence). Trimming cost V 4 bases and J 2 bases, with 8 bases left between them. The CDR3 contains 13 residues. CDR3 amino acids: CASSPDRNYGYTF. The CDR3 nucleotides are TGTGCCAGCAGCCCGGACAGAAACTATGGCTACACCTTC.

This clone was seen a single time. This sequence joins TRBV4-1 and TRBJ1-4; D ambiguous. Germline CDR1 MGHRA, CDR2 YSYEKL. The length of the CDR3 is 14 residues. With 1 base removed from V and 3 bases from J, the gap between germline ends came to 6 bases. CDR3 sequence reads: CASSQGVANEKLFF. The DNA of the CDR3 is TGCGCCAGCAGCCAAGGAGTTGCTAATGAAAAACTGTTTTTT.

This clone appeared a single time. This chain uses TRBV3-1 (or the pseudogene TRBV3-2) with TRBJ2-3; TRBD2 matches 12 bases. The V gene's germline CDR1 is LGHDT and CDR2 YNNKEL (reference sequence). V lost 6 bases and J lost 4; bases outside the gene matches: 8. The CDR3 spans 16 residues. Here the CDR3 reads CASRRTSGGSADTQYF. CDR3 nucleotides: TGTGCCAGCAGAAGAACTAGCGGGGGGTCAGCAGATACGCAGTATTTT.

The V and J genes are TRBV3-1 (or the pseudogene TRBV3-2) and TRBJ1-6; D perhaps matches TRBD1 (6 bases). V was pared by 1 base and J by 7 bases, with 11 bases between. The CDR3 spans 15 residues. Germline CDR1 LGHDT, CDR2 YNNKEL (reference sequence). DNA for the CDR3: TGTGCCAGCAGCCAAGGACAGGTGCTAAATTCACCCCTCCACTTT. Amino acid sequence: CASSQGQVLNSPLHF.

This sequence joins TRBV7-7 and TRBJ1-1; possibly TRBD1 for D (5 bases). Germline V CDR1 and CDR2: SSHAT, FNYEAQ (reference sequence). This CDR3 region has 13 residues. Trimming left V 0 bases short and J 4 bases short, with 6 bases between. CDR3 loop: CASSLAQGTEAFF. The CDR3 DNA follows: TGTGCCAGCAGCTTAGCCCAGGGCACTGAAGCTTTCTTT.